The present TCR beta chain was sequenced within a study of identical twins. The study's findings and limits: Cross-sectional statistical analysis, not tracking of the same donors, underpinned the conclusions. Beta clonotypes that were abundant in cord blood contained fewer insertions, a pattern absent from memory repertoires.

It was template switching that added a universal primer site, and there were unique molecular identifiers on the cDNA. From the 5' RACE reads, TCRdb called clonotypes with MiXCR, one entry per CDR3 protein. The table lists about 450,000 distinct CDR3 sequences, about 18% of them singletons, with around 10% in the top ten. Many counts were recorded for this clonotype. Its antigen is currently unknown. Source material: naive T cells sorted from blood. This TCR was recovered from a man aged 50 to 59 in good health.

The CDR3 spells CASSLALAGISYEQYF. Written as DNA, the CDR3 is TGCGCCAGCAGCTTGGCACTAGCGGGAATCTCCTACGAGCAGTACTTC. This chain uses TRBV5-1 with TRBJ2-7, with 10 bases identical to TRBD2. With V trimmed by 0 bases and J by 0 bases, 3 bases remained unmatched. This CDR3 has 16 amino acids. CDR1 is SGHRS and CDR2 is YFSETQ in the germline V gene.